The clone carrying this T cell receptor (beta chain) was recorded once. Its antigen is not known. V was pared by 4 bases and J by 3 bases, with 10 bases between. Per the germline V gene, CDR1 is MGHDK and CDR2 is SYGVNS. The CDR3 sequence is 15 residues long. The entry originates in a study of T cells in localized non-small cell lung cancer. Points from the study as a whole: Adjacent lung was found to contain a median approximately 60 of the top 100 tumor clones. Of the tissues analyzed, uninvolved adjacent lung showed maximal T cell clonality, greater than tumor.

Method: immunoSEQ multiplex PCR; TCRdb's copy keeps in-frame clones and lacks some. The profile shows tens of thousands of clones, just under 85% of them singletons. Sequencing used peripheral blood, obtained before any cancer treatment. This rearrangement joins TRBV25-1 to TRBJ2-6; TRBD1 is a possible D gene (6 bases). The TCR originated in an older female donor with stage I lung adenocarcinoma. The CDR3 region is CASSANRDGANVLTF. The CDR3 nucleotides read TGTGCCAGCAGTGCCAACAGGGATGGGGCCAACGTCCTGACTTTC.